These T cell receptor beta chains were read from a single sample in a study of T cell responses to AZD1222 COVID-19 vaccine. Libraries were prepared by immunoSEQ multiplex PCR; TCRdb keeps only in-frame clonotypes and omits some of them. The table lists fewer than 130,000 clones, around 90% of them singletons, with more than 14% in the top ten. Here the sequenced sample was peripheral blood, taken 28 days after the second AZD1222 dose. All receptors come from an adult who received the AZD1222 COVID-19 vaccine. Both conserved end residues are part of each CDR3. Each record gives: clone size, V gene, J gene, D gene, CDR3 protein, CDR3 DNA. D genes are given only for firm matches. Where a row states a size, it is once, few, many or the class of an expanded clone; other rows omit it.

size: -
V: TRBV19
J: TRBJ2-7
D: TRBD1
CDR3: CASSMVGQGAPEQYF
DNA: TGTGCCAGTAGTATGGTGGGACAGGGGGCGCCTGAGCAGTACTTC

size: -
V: TRBV7-8
J: TRBJ2-7
D: TRBD2
CDR3: CASRQLKRERSYEQYF
DNA: TGTGCCAGCAGGCAACTAAAGCGGGAAAGGTCCTACGAGCAGTACTTC

size: -
V: TRBV2
J: TRBJ2-7
D: -
CDR3: CASSEALLAYEQYF
DNA: TGTGCCAGCAGTGAAGCGCTTCTGGCATACGAGCAGTACTTC

size: -
V: TRBV4-2
J: TRBJ1-1
D: TRBD1
CDR3: CASSQDGQGAVVAFF
DNA: TGTGCCAGCAGCCAAGACGGACAGGGGGCTGTTGTAGCTTTCTTT

size: few
V: TRBV11-3
J: TRBJ2-1
D: -
CDR3: CASSDGGLNEQFF
DNA: TGTGCCAGCTCAGACGGGGGTCTTAATGAGCAGTTCTTC

size: -
V: TRBV10-1
J: TRBJ1-1
D: TRBD1
CDR3: CASSPGQGTEAFF
DNA: TGCGCCAGCAGTCCGGGACAGGGCACTGAAGCTTTCTTT

size: -
V: TRBV6-2/TRBV6-3
J: TRBJ1-5
D: -
CDR3: CASSYTYRDPGQPQHF
DNA: TGTGCCAGCAGTTACACATACCGGGACCCCGGTCAGCCCCAGCATTTT

size: -
V: TRBV7-6
J: TRBJ1-1
D: -
CDR3: CASSQGGNTEAFF
DNA: TGTGCCAGCAGCCAGGGAGGGAACACTGAAGCTTTCTTT

size: -
V: TRBV13
J: TRBJ1-5
D: -
CDR3: CASSLGRQSNQPQHF
DNA: TGTGCCAGCAGCTTAGGACGACAAAGCAATCAGCCCCAGCATTTT

size: -
V: TRBV7-2
J: TRBJ2-1
D: TRBD2
CDR3: CASSLAGGYEQFF
DNA: TGTGCCAGCAGCTTAGCGGGAGGGTATGAGCAGTTCTTC

size: -
V: TRBV6-5
J: TRBJ1-1
D: TRBD1
CDR3: CATPTGDRGTEAFF
DNA: TGTGCCACCCCTACCGGGGACAGGGGAACTGAAGCTTTCTTT